The next 2 T cell receptor beta chains were all read from a single sample in a study of post-analysis software for immune sequencing data. cDNA libraries for TCR beta contained unique molecular identifiers. In TCRdb, the PCR reads were re-called with MiXCR into one record per CDR3 protein. The table has roughly 700,000 distinct CDR3 sequences, 25% to 30% seen once; the top ten hold approximately 0.6%. Study-level points and caveats: Roughly five TRBV segments, including TRBV5-6, TRBV5-1 and TRBV20-1, were more frequent in patients than controls.

For these TCRs, the target antigens are not known. Sequencing input: blood. The source is a girl between 5 and 17 years old with multiple sclerosis.

The chain combines TRBV28 with TRBJ2-7, with TRBD1 matching 8 bases. V gave up 5 bases and J gave up 4 bases; unmatched junction bases: 10. Germline loops: CDR1 MDHEN, CDR2 SYDVKM. The CDR3 is made up of 15 amino acids. The CDR3 region is CASSPRTGRWYEQYF. CDR3 coding DNA: TGTGCCAGCAGTCCGCGGACAGGGCGGTGGTACGAGCAGTACTTC.

This chain joins TRBV14 and TRBJ2-3, with D perhaps TRBD2 (6 bases). Germline CDR1 SGHDN, CDR2 FVKESK. The CDR3 runs 16 residues. V was cut by 3 bases and J by 1 base, with 14 bases left in between. CDR3: CASSQQHGGGTDTQYF. The CDR3 nucleotides are TGTGCCAGCAGCCAGCAGCACGGAGGGGGCACAGATACGCAGTATTTT.